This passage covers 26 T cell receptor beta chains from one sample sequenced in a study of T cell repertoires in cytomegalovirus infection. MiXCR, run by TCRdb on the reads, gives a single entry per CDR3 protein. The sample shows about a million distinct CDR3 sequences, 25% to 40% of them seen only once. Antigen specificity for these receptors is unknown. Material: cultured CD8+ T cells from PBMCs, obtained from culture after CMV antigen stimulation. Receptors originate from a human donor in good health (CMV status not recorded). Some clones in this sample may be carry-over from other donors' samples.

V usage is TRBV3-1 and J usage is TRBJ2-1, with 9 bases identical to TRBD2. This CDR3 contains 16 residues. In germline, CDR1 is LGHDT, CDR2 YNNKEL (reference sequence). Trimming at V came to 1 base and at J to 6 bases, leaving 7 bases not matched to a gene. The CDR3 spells CASSQVRGGRVNEQFF. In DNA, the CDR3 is TGTGCCAGCAGCCAAGTGCGGGGGGGCCGAGTCAATGAGCAGTTCTTC.

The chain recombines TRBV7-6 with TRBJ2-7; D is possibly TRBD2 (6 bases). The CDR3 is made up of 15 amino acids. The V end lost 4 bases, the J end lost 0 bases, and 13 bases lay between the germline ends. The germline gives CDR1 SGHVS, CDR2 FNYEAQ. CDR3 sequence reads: CASSSGLMDSYEQYF. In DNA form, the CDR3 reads TGTGCCAGCAGCTCAGGACTAATGGACTCCTACGAGCAGTACTTC.

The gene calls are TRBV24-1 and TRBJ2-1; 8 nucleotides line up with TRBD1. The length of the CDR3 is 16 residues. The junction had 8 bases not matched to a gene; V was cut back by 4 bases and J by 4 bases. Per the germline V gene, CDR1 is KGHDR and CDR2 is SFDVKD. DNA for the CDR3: TGTGCCACCAGTGACCCGCAGGGGGCAGGATACAATGAGCAGTTCTTC. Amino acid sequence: CATSDPQGAGYNEQFF.

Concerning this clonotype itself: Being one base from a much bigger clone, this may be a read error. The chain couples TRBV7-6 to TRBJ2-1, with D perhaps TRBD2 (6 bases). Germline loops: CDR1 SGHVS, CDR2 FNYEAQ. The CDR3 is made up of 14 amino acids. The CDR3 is CVSTQRAGQPEQFF. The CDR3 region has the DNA TGTGTCAGCACCCAGAGGGCGGGGCAACCTGAGCAGTTCTTC. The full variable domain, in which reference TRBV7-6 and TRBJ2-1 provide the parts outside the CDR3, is GAGVSQSPRYKVTKRGQDVALRCDPISGHVSLYWYRQALGQGPEFLTYFNYEAQQDKSGLPNDRFSAERPEGSISTLTIQRTEQRDSAMYRCVSTQRAGQPEQFFGPGTRLTVL.

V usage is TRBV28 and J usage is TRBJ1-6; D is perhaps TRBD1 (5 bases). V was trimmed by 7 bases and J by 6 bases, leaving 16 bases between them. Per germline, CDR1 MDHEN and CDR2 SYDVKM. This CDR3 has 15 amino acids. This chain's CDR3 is CASTPGGNPNSPLHF. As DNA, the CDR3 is TGTGCCAGCACCCCCGGGGGTAACCCTAATTCACCCCTCCACTTT.

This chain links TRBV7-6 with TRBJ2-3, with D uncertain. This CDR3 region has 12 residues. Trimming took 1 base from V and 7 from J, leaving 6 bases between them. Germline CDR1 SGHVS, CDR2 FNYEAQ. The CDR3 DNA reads TGTGCCAGCAGCTTAGAGAGAAATACGCAGTATTTT. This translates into CASSLERNTQYF.

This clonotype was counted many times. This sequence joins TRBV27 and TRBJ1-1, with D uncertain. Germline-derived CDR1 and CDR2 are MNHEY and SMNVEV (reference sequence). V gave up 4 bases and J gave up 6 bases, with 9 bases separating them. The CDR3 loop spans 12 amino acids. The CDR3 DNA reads TGTGCCAGCAGTTCCGGAACTTCTGAAGCTTTCTTT. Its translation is CASSSGTSEAFF.

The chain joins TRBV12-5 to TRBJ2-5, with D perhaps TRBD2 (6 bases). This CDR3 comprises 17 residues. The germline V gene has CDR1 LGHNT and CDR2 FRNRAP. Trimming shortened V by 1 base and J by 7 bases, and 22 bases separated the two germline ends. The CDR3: CASGLASSAGTARTQYF. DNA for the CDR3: TGTGCTAGTGGTTTGGCCTCTAGCGCGGGTACAGCGCGGACCCAGTACTTC.

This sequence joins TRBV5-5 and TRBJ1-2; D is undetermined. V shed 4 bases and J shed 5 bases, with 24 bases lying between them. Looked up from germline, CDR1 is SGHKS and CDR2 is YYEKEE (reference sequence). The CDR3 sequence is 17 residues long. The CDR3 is CASSPGGVFRTGYGYTF. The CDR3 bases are TGTGCCAGCAGCCCCGGTGGGGTATTCAGAACTGGGTATGGCTACACCTTC.

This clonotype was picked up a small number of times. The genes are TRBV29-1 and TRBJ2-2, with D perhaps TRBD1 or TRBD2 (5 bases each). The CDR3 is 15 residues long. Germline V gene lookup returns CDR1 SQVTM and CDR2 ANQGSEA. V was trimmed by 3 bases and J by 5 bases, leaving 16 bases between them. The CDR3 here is CSVEGRGQGTGELFF. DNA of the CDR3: TGCAGCGTTGAGGGGCGCGGGCAGGGTACCGGGGAGCTGTTTTTT.

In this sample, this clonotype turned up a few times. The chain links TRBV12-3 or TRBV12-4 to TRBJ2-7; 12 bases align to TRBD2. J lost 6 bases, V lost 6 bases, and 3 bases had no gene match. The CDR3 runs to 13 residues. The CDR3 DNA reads TGTGCCAGCAGCCGACTAGCGGGGGTCGAGCAGTACTTC. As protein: CASSRLAGVEQYF.

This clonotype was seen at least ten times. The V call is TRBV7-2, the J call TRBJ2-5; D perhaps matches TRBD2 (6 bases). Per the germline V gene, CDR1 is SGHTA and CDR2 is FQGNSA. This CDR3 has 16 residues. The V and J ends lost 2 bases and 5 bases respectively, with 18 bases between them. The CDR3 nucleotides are TGTGCCAGCAGCTTAACACTAGCCTCTACCAGGGAGACCCAGTACTTC. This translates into CASSLTLASTRETQYF.

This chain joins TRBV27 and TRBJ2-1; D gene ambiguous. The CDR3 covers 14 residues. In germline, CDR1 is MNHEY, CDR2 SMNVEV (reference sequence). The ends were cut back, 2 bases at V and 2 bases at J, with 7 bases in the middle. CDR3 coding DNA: TGTGCCAGCAGTTTAAGTAGCCCCTACAATGAGCAGTTCTTC. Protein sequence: CASSLSSPYNEQFF.

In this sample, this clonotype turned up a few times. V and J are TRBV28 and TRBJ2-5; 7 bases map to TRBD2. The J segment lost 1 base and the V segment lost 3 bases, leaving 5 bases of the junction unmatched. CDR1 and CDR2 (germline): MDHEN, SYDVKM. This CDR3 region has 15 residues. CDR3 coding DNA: TGTGCCAGCAGTTTCCAGGGAGGGGTCCAAGAGACCCAGTACTTC. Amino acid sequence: CASSFQGGVQETQYF.

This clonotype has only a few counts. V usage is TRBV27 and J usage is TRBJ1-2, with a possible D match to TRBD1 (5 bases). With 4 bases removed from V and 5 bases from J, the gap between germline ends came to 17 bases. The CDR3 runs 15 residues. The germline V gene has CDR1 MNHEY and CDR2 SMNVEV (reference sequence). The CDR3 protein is CASSSLQGLPYGYTF. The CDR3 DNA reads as TGTGCCAGCAGTTCCCTCCAGGGATTGCCATATGGCTACACCTTC.

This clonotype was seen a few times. CDR3 bases: TGTGCCAGCAGCTTATTCGATTCTAGCGGGGGCTCAGATACGCAGTATTTT. This codes for CASSLFDSSGGSDTQYF. The chain recombines TRBV7-8 with TRBJ2-3; 10 bases fit TRBD2. This CDR3 has 17 residues. Germline CDR1 reads SGHVS; CDR2 reads FQNEAQ. The J segment lost 4 bases and the V segment lost 2 bases, leaving 9 bases of the junction unmatched.

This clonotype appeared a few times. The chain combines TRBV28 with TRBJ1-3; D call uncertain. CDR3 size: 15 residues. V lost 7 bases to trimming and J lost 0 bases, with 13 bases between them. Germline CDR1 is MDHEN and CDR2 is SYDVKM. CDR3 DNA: TGTGCCAGCAACGACCCCAGAGTCTCTGGAAACACCATATATTTT. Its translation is CASNDPRVSGNTIYF.

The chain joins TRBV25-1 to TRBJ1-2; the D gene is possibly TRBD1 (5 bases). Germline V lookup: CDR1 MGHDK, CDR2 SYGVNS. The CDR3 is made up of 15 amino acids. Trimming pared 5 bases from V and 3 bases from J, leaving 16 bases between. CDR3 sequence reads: CASSSDRDGDYGYTF. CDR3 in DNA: TGTGCCAGCAGTAGCGACCGGGACGGCGACTATGGCTACACCTTC.

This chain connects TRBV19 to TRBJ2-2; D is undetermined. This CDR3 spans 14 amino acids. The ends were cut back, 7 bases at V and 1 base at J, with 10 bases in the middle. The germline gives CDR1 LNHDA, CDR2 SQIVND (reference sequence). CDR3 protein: CASNPPVNTGELFF. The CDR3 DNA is TGTGCCAGTAATCCTCCAGTGAACACCGGGGAGCTGTTTTTT.

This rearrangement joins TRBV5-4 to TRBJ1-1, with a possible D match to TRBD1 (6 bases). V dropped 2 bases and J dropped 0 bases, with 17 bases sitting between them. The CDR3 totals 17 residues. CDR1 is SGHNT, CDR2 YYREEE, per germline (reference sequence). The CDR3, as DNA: TGTGCCAGCAGCTTCCTGGACAGCGGCTCACTGAACACTGAAGCTTTCTTT. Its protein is CASSFLDSGSLNTEAFF.

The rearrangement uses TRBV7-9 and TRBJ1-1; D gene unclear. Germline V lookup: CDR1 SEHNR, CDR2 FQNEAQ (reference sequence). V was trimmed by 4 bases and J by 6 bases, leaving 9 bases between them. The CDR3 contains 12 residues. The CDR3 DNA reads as TGTGCCAGCAGCTCTAGGGTCCCTGAAGCTTTCTTT. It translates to CASSSRVPEAFF.

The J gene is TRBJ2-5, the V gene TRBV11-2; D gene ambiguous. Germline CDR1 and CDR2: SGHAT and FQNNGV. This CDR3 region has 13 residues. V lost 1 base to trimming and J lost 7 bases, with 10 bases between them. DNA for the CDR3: TGTGCCAGCAGCTTAGCGGACGACCTGACCCAGTACTTC. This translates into CASSLADDLTQYF.

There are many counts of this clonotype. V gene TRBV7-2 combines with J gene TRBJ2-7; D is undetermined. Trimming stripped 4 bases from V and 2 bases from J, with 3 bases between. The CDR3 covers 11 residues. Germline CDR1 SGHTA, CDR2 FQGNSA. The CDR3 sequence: CASSYAYEQYF. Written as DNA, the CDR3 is TGTGCCAGCAGCTACGCCTACGAGCAGTACTTC.

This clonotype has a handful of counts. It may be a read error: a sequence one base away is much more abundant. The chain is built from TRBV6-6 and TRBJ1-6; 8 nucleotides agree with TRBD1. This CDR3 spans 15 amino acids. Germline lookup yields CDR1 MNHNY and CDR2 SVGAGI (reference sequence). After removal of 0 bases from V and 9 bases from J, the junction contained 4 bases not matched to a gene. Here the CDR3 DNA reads TGTGCCAGCAGTTACTCGCAGGGGGCAAGTTCACCCCTCCACTTT. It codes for CASSYSQGASSPLHF.

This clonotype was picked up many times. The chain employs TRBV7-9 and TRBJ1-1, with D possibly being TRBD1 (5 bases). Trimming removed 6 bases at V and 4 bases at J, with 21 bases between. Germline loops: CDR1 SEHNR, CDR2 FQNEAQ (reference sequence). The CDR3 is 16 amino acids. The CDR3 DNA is TGTGCCAGCAGGGCCGGGGTGACTCGGGGGACCACTGAAGCTTTCTTT. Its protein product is CASRAGVTRGTTEAFF.

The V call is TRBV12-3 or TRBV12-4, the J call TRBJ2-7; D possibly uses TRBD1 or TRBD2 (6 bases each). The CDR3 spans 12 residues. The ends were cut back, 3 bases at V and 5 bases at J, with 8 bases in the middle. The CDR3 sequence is CASSFGGHEQYF. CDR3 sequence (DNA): TGTGCCAGCAGTTTCGGGGGCCACGAGCAGTACTTC.